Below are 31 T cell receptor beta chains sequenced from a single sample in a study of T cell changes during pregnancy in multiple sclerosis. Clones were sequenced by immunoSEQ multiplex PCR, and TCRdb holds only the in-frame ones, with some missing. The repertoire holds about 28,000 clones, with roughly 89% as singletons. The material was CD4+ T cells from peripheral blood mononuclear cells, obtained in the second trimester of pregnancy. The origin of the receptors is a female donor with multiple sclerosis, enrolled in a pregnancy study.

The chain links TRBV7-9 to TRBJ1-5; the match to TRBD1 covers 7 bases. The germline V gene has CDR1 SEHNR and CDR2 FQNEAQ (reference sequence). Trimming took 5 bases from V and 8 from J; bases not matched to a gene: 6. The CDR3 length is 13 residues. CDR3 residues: CASSPRGSEPQHF. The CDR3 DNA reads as TGTGCCAGCAGCCCCAGGGGGTCGGAGCCCCAGCATTTT.

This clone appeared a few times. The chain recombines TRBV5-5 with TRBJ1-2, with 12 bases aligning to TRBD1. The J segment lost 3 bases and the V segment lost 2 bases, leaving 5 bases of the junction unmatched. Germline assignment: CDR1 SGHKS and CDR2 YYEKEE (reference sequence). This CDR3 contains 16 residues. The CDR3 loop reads CASSLGTGGRDYGYTF. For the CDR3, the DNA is TGTGCCAGCAGCTTAGGGACAGGGGGCCGTGACTATGGCTACACCTTC.

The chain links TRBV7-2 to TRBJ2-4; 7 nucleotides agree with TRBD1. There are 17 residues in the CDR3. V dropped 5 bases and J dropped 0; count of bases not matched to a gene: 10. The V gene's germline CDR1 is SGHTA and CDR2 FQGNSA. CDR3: CASSPRQGFRAKNIQYF. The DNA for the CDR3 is TGTGCCAGCAGCCCCCGACAGGGATTTAGAGCCAAAAACATTCAGTACTTC.

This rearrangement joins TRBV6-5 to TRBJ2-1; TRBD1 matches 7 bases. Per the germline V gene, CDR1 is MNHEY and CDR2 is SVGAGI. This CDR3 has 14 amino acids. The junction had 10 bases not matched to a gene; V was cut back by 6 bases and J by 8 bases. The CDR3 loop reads CASSRTTGSDEQFF. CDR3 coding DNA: TGTGCCAGCAGCCGAACGACAGGGAGCGATGAGCAGTTCTTC.

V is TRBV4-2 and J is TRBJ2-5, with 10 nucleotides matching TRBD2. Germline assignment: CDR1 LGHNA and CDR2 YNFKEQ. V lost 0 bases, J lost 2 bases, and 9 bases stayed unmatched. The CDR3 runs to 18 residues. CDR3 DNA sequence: TGTGCCAGCAGCCAAGATGGCGTAGCGGGGGGCCCACAAGAGACCCAGTACTTC. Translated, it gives CASSQDGVAGGPQETQYF.

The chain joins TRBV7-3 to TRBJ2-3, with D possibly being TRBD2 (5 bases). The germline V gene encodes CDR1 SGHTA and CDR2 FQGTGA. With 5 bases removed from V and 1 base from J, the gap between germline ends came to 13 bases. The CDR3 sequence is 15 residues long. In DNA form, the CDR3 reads TGTGCCAGCAGCCCCAGGAGGTCTCGCACAGATACGCAGTATTTT. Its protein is CASSPRRSRTDTQYF.

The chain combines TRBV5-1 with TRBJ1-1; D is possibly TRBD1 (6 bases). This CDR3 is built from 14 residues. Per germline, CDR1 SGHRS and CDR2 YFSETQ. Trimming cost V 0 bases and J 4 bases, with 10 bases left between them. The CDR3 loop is CASSLDRAGTEAFF. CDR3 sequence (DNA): TGCGCCAGCAGCTTGGACAGGGCTGGCACTGAAGCTTTCTTT. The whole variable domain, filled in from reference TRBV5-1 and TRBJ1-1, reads KAGVTQTPRYLIKTRGQQVTLSCSPISGHRSVSWYQQTPGQGLQFLFEYFSETQRNKGNFPGRFSGRQFSNSRSEMNVSTLELGDSALYLCASSLDRAGTEAFFGQGTRLTVV.

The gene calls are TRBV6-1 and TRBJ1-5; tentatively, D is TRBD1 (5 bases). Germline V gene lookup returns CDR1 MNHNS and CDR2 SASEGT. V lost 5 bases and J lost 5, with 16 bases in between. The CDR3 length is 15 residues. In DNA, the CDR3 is TGTGCCAGCAGTCCCCAGGGTTCGTTGGATCAGCCCCAGCATTTT. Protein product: CASSPQGSLDQPQHF.

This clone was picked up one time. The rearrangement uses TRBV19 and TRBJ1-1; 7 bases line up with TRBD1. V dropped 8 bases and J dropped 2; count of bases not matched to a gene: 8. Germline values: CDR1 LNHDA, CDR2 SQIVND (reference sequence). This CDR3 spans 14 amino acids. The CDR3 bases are TGTGCCAGTGTTAACGGGACAGACAACACTGAAGCTTTCTTT. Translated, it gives CASVNGTDNTEAFF.

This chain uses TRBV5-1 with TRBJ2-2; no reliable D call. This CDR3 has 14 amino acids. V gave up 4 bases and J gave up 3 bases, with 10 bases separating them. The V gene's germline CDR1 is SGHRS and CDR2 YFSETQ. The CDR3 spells CASSEIPDTGELFF. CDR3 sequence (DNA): TGCGCCAGCAGCGAAATCCCAGACACCGGGGAGCTGTTTTTT. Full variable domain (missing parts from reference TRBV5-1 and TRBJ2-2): KAGVTQTPRYLIKTRGQQVTLSCSPISGHRSVSWYQQTPGQGLQFLFEYFSETQRNKGNFPGRFSGRQFSNSRSEMNVSTLELGDSALYLCASSEIPDTGELFFGEGSRLTVL.

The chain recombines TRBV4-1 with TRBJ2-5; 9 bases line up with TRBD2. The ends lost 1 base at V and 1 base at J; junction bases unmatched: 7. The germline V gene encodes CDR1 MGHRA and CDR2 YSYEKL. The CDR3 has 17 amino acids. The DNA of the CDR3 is TGCGCCAGCAGCCAAGGAAGCACTAGCGGGTTCCAAGAGACCCAGTACTTC. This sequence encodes CASSQGSTSGFQETQYF.

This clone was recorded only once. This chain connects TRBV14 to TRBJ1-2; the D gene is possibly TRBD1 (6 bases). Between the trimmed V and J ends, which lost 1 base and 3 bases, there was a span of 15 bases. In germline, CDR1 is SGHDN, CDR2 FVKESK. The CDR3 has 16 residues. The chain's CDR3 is CASSQVSRGRYYGYTF. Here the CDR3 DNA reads TGTGCCAGCAGCCAAGTGTCCAGGGGCAGGTACTATGGCTACACCTTC. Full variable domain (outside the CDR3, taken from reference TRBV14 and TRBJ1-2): EAGVTQFPSHSVIEKGQTVTLRCDPISGHDNLYWYRRVMGKEIKFLLHFVKESKQDESGMPNNRFLAERTGGTYSTLKVQPAELEDSGVYFCASSQVSRGRYYGYTFGSGTRLTVV.

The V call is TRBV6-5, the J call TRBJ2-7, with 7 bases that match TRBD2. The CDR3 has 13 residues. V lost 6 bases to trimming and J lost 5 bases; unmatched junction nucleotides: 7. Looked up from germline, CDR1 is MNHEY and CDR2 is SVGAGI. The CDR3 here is CASRGGRGHEQYF. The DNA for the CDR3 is TGTGCCAGCAGGGGGGGGAGGGGACACGAGCAGTACTTC.

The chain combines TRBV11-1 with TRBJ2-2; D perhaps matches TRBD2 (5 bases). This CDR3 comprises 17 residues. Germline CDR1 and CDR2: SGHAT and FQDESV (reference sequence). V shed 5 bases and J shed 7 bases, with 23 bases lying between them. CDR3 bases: TGTGCCAGCAGCCACCACGGCAGACACGGGATAGTCGGGGAGCTGTTTTTT. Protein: CASSHHGRHGIVGELFF.

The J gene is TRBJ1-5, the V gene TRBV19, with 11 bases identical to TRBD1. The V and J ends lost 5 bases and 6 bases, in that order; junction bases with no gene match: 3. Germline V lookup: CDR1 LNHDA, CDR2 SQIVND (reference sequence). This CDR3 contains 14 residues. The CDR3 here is CASSLGQGAQPQHF. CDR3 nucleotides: TGTGCCAGTAGTCTTGGACAGGGGGCTCAGCCCCAGCATTTT.

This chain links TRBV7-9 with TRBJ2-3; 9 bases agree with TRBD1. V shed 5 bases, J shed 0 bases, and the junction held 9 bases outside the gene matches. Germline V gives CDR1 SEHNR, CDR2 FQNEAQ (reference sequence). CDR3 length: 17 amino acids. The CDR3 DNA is TGTGCCAGCAGCACCGGGACAGGGACTACTAGCACAGATACGCAGTATTTT. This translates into CASSTGTGTTSTDTQYF.

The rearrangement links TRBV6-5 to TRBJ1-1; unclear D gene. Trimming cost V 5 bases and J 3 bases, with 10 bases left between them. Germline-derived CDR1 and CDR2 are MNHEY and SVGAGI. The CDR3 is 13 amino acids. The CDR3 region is CASSKGLYTEAFF. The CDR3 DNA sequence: TGTGCCAGCAGTAAAGGACTTTACACTGAAGCTTTCTTT.

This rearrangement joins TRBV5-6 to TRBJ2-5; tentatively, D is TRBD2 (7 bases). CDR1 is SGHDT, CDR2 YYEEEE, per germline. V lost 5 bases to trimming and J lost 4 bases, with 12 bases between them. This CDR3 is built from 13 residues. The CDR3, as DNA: TGTGCCAGCAGTAGGGCGGGGGCAGAGACCCAGTACTTC. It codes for CASSRAGAETQYF. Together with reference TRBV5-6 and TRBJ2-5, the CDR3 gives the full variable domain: DAGVTQSPTHLIKTRGQQVTLRCSPKSGHDTVSWYQQALGQGPQFIFQYYEEEERQRGNFPDRFSGHQFPNYSSELNVNALLLGDSALYLCASSRAGAETQYFGPGTRLLVL.

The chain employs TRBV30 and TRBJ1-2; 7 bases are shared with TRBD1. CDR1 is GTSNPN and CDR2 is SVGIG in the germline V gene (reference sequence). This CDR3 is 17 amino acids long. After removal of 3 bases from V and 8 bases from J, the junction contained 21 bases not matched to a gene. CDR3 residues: CAWRIPGQRRMLRGYTF. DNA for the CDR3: TGTGCCTGGAGGATACCGGGACAGAGGCGTATGTTGAGAGGCTACACCTTC.

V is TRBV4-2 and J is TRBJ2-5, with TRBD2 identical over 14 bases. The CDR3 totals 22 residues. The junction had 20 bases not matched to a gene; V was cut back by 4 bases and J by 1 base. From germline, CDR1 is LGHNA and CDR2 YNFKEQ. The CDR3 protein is CASSRGVGALGLAGELQETQYF. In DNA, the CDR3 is TGTGCCAGCAGCCGCGGGGTGGGTGCGCTGGGACTAGCGGGGGAACTCCAAGAGACCCAGTACTTC.

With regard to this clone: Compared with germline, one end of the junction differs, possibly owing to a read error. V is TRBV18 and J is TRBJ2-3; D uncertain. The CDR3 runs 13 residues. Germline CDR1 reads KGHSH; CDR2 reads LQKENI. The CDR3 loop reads CASSSPLEDTQYF. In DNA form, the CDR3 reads TGTGCCAGCTCATCACCCCTAGAGGATACGCAGTATTTT.

The DNA for the CDR3 is TGTGCCAGCAGCTTCGGGCAGGGGGCTAAAAACACCGGGGAGCTGTTTTTT. Amino acid sequence: CASSFGQGAKNTGELFF. The rearrangement links TRBV5-5 to TRBJ2-2; TRBD1 matches at 8 bases. CDR3 length: 17 residues. Germline assignment: CDR1 SGHKS and CDR2 YYEKEE (reference sequence). The V segment lost 2 bases and the J segment 2 bases; nucleotides outside the gene matches: 8.

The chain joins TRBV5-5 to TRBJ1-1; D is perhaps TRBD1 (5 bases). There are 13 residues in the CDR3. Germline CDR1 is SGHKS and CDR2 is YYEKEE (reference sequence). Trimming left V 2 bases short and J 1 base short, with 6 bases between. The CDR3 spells CASSFGGNTEAFF. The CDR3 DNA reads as TGTGCCAGCAGCTTCGGGGGGAACACTGAAGCTTTCTTT.

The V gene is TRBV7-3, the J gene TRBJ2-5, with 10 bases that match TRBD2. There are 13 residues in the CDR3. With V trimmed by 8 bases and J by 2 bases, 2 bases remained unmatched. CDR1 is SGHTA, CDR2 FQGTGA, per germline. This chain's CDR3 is CASASGGQETQYF. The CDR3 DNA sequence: TGTGCCAGCGCTAGCGGGGGACAAGAGACCCAGTACTTC.

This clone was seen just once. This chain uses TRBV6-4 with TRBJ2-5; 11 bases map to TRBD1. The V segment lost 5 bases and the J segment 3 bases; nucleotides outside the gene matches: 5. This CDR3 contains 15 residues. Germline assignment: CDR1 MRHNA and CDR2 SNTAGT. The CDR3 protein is CASSPGQGVKETQYF. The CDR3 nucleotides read TGTGCCAGCAGTCCGGGACAGGGGGTTAAAGAGACCCAGTACTTC.

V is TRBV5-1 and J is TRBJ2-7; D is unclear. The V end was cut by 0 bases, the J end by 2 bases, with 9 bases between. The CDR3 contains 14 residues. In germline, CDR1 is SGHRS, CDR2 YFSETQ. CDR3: CASSLDSSTYEQYF. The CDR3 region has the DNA TGCGCCAGCAGCTTGGACAGCTCTACCTACGAGCAGTACTTC.

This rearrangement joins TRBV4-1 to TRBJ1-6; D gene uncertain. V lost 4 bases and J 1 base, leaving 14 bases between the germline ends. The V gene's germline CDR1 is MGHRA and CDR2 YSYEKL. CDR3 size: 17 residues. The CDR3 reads CASSLTGGGSYNSPLHF. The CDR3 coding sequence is TGCGCCAGCAGCCTCACGGGCGGCGGGTCCTATAATTCACCCCTCCACTTT.

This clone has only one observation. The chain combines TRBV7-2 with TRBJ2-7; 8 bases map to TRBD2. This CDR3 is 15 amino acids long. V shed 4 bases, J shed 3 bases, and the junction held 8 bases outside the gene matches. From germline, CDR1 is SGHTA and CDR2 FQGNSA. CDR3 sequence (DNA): TGTGCCAGCAGCTCCCGAGCGGGGGTGAGCTACGAGCAGTACTTC. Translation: CASSSRAGVSYEQYF.

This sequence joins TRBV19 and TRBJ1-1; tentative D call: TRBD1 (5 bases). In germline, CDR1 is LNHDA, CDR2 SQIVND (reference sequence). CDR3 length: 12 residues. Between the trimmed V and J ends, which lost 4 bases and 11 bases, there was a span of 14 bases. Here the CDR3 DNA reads TGTGCCAGTAGTACTTCCCCAGGGTCCGCTTTCTTT. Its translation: CASSTSPGSAFF. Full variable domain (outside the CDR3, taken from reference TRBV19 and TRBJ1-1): DGGITQSPKYLFRKEGQNVTLSCEQNLNHDAMYWYRQDPGQGLRLIYYSQIVNDFQKGDIAEGYSVSREKKESFPLTVTSAQKNPTAFYLCASSTSPGSAFFGQGTRLTVV.

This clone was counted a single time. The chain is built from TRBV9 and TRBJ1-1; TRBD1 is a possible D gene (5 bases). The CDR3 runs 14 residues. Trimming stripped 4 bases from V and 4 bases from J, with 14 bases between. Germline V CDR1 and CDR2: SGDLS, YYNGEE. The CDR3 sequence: CASSSRAGRTEAFF. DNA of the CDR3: TGTGCCAGCAGCTCCCGGGCAGGGCGCACTGAAGCTTTCTTT.

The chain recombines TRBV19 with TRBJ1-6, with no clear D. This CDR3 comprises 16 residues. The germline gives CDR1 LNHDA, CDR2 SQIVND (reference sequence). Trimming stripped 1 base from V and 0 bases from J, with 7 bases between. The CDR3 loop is CASSIGAGSYNSPLHF. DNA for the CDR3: TGTGCCAGTAGTATAGGAGCGGGCTCCTATAATTCACCCCTCCACTTT.